This T cell receptor (beta chain) is drawn from a study of shared clonotypes between healthy human individuals. On the study more broadly: Per-donor plates numbered three CD4 naive, three CD4 memory, two CD8 naive and one CD8 memory.

Naive CD8 isolation took CD45RO-negative cells positively selected for CCR7 and excluded terminally differentiated effector memory CD45RA+ cells. The germline gives CDR1 MDHEN, CDR2 SYDVKM. V trimming: 10 bases; J trimming: 5 bases; junction bases outside the gene matches: 16. The CDR3 has 16 amino acids. The repertoire was sequenced with immunoSEQ multiplex PCR; TCRdb's copy has only in-frame clones and lacks some. The sample lists about 800,000 clones; just over 95% were seen once. This clonotype was sampled from a man younger than 40 in good health. This chain links TRBV28 with TRBJ2-2; 7 bases are shared with TRBD2. Sequences were obtained from naive CD8+ T cells sorted from blood. The CDR3 protein is CAIQSFSGSRTGELFF. CDR3 nucleotide sequence: TGTGCCATCCAATCTTTTAGCGGGTCGAGGACCGGGGAGCTGTTTTTT.